The 25 T cell receptor beta chains in this list originate from one sample, sequenced in a study of blood T cell repertoires in COVID-19. Using immunoSEQ multiplex PCR, the repertoire was profiled, and TCRdb retains in-frame clones only, with some absent. The sample yields about 68,000 clones, 65% to 90% seen once. The sequenced sample consisted of peripheral blood. The source of these receptors is a woman aged 55-69 years with acute or convalescent COVID-19.

This clone came up once. The V gene is TRBV2, the J gene TRBJ1-5, with D perhaps TRBD1 (5 bases). The V gene's germline CDR1 is SNHLY and CDR2 FYNNEI. The V end lost 7 bases, the J end lost 2 bases, and 15 bases lay between the germline ends. This CDR3 region has 15 residues. The DNA for the CDR3 is TGTGCCAGCACTGGCGGGGCTAGGGGCAATCAGCCCCAGCATTTT. Its protein is CASTGGARGNQPQHF.

This clone was counted a single time. The V call is TRBV5-1, the J call TRBJ2-1; tentatively, D is TRBD1 (5 bases). The germline V and J ends were trimmed by 0 bases and 10 bases, with 5 bases remaining between them. Per germline, CDR1 SGHRS and CDR2 YFSETQ. The CDR3 length is 11 residues. The CDR3 sequence: CASSLEGEQFF. CDR3 in DNA: TGCGCCAGCAGCTTGGAGGGGGAGCAGTTCTTC.

The chain is built from TRBV5-1 and TRBJ1-1; D is unclear. Trimming removed 1 base at V and 5 bases at J, with 15 bases between. This CDR3 comprises 15 residues. From germline, CDR1 is SGHRS and CDR2 YFSETQ. In DNA form, the CDR3 reads TGCGCCAGCAGCTTGCCCCCGGGGTCGGGGACTGAAGCTTTCTTT. This encodes CASSLPPGSGTEAFF.

The V call is TRBV5-8, the J call TRBJ2-1; 10 bases are shared with TRBD2. The CDR3 contains 15 residues. CDR1 and CDR2 from the germline V gene are SGHTS and YDEGEE. V lost 2 bases, J lost 5 bases, and 4 bases stayed unmatched. The CDR3: CASSLGTSVNNEQFF. Here the CDR3 DNA reads TGTGCCAGCAGCTTAGGGACTAGCGTTAACAATGAGCAGTTCTTC.

This clone has just one count. The chain joins TRBV28 to TRBJ2-5; 8 nucleotides agree with TRBD2. V was clipped by 8 bases and J by 6 bases; unmatched bases: 8. Germline V gene lookup returns CDR1 MDHEN and CDR2 SYDVKM. CDR3 length equals 13 residues. CDR3: CASQRGGTKTQYF. Here the CDR3 DNA reads TGTGCCAGCCAACGCGGGGGGACTAAGACCCAGTACTTC.

V usage is TRBV18 and J usage is TRBJ1-3; 7 bases match TRBD1. V dropped 4 bases and J dropped 8; count of bases not matched to a gene: 5. The CDR3 is 13 amino acids. Germline V lookup: CDR1 KGHSH, CDR2 LQKENI. In nucleotides, the CDR3 is TGTGCCAGCTCACTTCGTCAGGGGGACACCATATATTTT. Its protein product is CASSLRQGDTIYF.

This clone was detected once. This chain connects TRBV30 to TRBJ1-6; 9 nucleotides align to TRBD1. The germline CDR1 and CDR2 sequences are GTSNPN and SVGIG (reference sequence). The CDR3 covers 15 residues. The ends lost 3 bases at V and 7 bases at J; junction bases unmatched: 7. The CDR3 DNA sequence: TGTGCCTGGAGGGCGGGACAGGGAGGGAATTCACCCCTCCACTTT. This translates into CAWRAGQGGNSPLHF. The variable domain in full, with the rest retrieved from reference TRBV30 and TRBJ1-6, is SQTIHQWPATLVQPVGSPLSLECTVEGTSNPNLYWYRQAAGRGLQLLFYSVGIGQISSEVPQNLSASRPQDRQFILSSKKLLLSDSGFYLCAWRAGQGGNSPLHFGNGTRLTVT.

The gene calls are TRBV28 and TRBJ1-6; the D is unclear. CDR1 is MDHEN, CDR2 SYDVKM, per germline. The CDR3 consists of 13 residues. Trimming pared 6 bases from V and 7 bases from J, leaving 10 bases between. Here the CDR3 DNA reads TGTGCCAGCAGACCTTCACAGAATTCACCCCTCCACTTT. This sequence encodes CASRPSQNSPLHF.

This chain connects TRBV18 to TRBJ1-1; 8 bases are a match to TRBD1. J was trimmed by 1 base and V by 5 bases; bases with no gene match: 6. This CDR3 is built from 15 residues. Germline CDR1 is KGHSH and CDR2 is LQKENI. The CDR3 nucleotides are TGTGCCAGCTCATCAGGGGACAGGAGGAACACTGAAGCTTTCTTT. Amino acids: CASSSGDRRNTEAFF.

V and J are TRBV4-1 and TRBJ2-7; the D gene is possibly TRBD1 (5 bases). Trimming removed 0 bases at V and 3 bases at J, with 9 bases between. Germline V lookup: CDR1 MGHRA, CDR2 YSYEKL. The CDR3 spans 14 residues. The CDR3 is CASSQDLRDYEQYF. The CDR3 DNA is TGCGCCAGCAGCCAAGATCTCAGGGACTACGAGCAGTACTTC.

This clone occurred once. The rearrangement joins TRBV10-1 to TRBJ2-7; 7 bases map to TRBD1. This CDR3 has 14 residues. V lost 4 bases, J lost 2 bases, and 5 bases stayed unmatched. Germline V gene sequence: CDR1 WNHNN, CDR2 SYGVQD (reference sequence). CDR3 residues: CASSATGLPYEQYF. CDR3 nucleotides: TGCGCCAGCAGTGCGACAGGGCTCCCCTACGAGCAGTACTTC.

V gene TRBV3-1 (or the pseudogene TRBV3-2) combines with J gene TRBJ1-4; D is unclear. Germline lookup yields CDR1 LGHDT and CDR2 YNNKEL (reference sequence). This CDR3 has 15 residues. V was clipped by 7 bases and J by 8 bases, with 20 bases between them. The CDR3 DNA is TGTGCCAGCACCGACGGGTCGGTGAGGGAGGAAAAACTGTTTTTT. This sequence encodes CASTDGSVREEKLFF.

This chain joins TRBV7-2 and TRBJ2-1; TRBD1 matches 9 bases. Germline CDR1 SGHTA, CDR2 FQGNSA. The trim removed 4 bases at V and 0 bases at J, leaving 10 bases unmatched. The length of the CDR3 is 18 residues. CDR3: CASSSSPGTGNSYNEQFF. Here the CDR3 DNA reads TGTGCCAGCAGCTCGAGTCCCGGGACAGGGAACTCCTACAATGAGCAGTTCTTC. The full variable domain, rest sourced from reference TRBV7-2 and TRBJ2-1, is GAGVSQSPSNKVTEKGKDVELRCDPISGHTALYWYRQSLGQGLEFLIYFQGNSAPDKSGLPSDRFSAERTGGSVSTLTIQRTQQEDSAVYLCASSSSPGTGNSYNEQFFGPGTRLTVL.

The V call is TRBV19, the J call TRBJ2-1, with 9 bases that match TRBD2. Germline assignment: CDR1 LNHDA and CDR2 SQIVND (reference sequence). CDR3 length equals 14 residues. V shed 6 bases and J 7 bases; nucleotides not matched to a gene: 7. CDR3 bases: TGTGCCAGTAGGGTTCGACTAGCGGATAATGAGCAGTTCTTC. Protein: CASRVRLADNEQFF.

The chain recombines TRBV18 with TRBJ2-1; the D gene is possibly TRBD1 (6 bases). Trimming cost V 6 bases and J 5 bases, with 11 bases left between them. This CDR3 spans 13 amino acids. The germline gives CDR1 KGHSH, CDR2 LQKENI. CDR3 sequence: CASSRGQNNEQFF. CDR3 DNA: TGTGCCAGCTCCCGCGGACAGAACAATGAGCAGTTCTTC.

V is TRBV2 and J is TRBJ1-1; 7 bases agree with TRBD1. Trimming at V came to 4 bases and at J to 0 bases, leaving 11 bases not matched to a gene. Germline values: CDR1 SNHLY, CDR2 FYNNEI. The CDR3 loop spans 17 amino acids. CDR3 DNA: TGTGCCAGCAGTGTCCCCACTACGGGACAGTTGAACACTGAAGCTTTCTTT. Encoded protein: CASSVPTTGQLNTEAFF.

This chain uses TRBV3-1 (or the pseudogene TRBV3-2) with TRBJ1-4, with 11 bases lining up with TRBD1. Germline values: CDR1 LGHDT, CDR2 YNNKEL (reference sequence). V lost 5 bases to trimming and J lost 0 bases; unmatched junction nucleotides: 5. This CDR3 region has 17 residues. This CDR3 is CASSSWTGGATNEKLFF. CDR3 sequence (DNA): TGTGCCAGCAGCTCTTGGACAGGGGGCGCAACTAATGAAAAACTGTTTTTT.

V usage is TRBV19 and J usage is TRBJ1-6; 7 nucleotides agree with TRBD1. This CDR3 region has 14 residues. With 7 bases clipped from V and 6 bases from J, the junction kept 6 bases outside the gene matches. CDR1 and CDR2 from the germline V gene are LNHDA and SQIVND (reference sequence). The CDR3 nucleotides are TGTGCCAGTAAACCGGGACAGCTTAATTCACCCCTCCACTTT. Its translation is CASKPGQLNSPLHF.

The chain has TRBV2 and TRBJ1-5, with TRBD1 as a possible D gene (6 bases). CDR3 size: 15 residues. Germline V gene data show CDR1 as SNHLY and CDR2 as FYNNEI. Trimming shortened V by 8 bases and J by 6 bases, and 20 bases separated the two germline ends. The DNA of the CDR3 is TGTGCCAGCGGACTTTCCCAGGGGATAGGTCAGCCCCAGCATTTT. Its translation is CASGLSQGIGQPQHF.

In its sample, this clone was seen once. V usage is TRBV18 and J usage is TRBJ2-2, with 10 positions matching TRBD2. Trimming cost V 6 bases and J 3 bases; bases outside gene matches: 10. Germline V lookup: CDR1 KGHSH, CDR2 LQKENI. The CDR3 length is 17 residues. The CDR3 DNA reads as TGTGCCAGCTCGTCATTGGAAGCGGGAGGGCACACCGGGGAGCTGTTTTTT. It specifies CASSSLEAGGHTGELFF.

The chain combines TRBV28 with TRBJ1-2, with 9 positions matching TRBD1. In germline, CDR1 is MDHEN, CDR2 SYDVKM. The CDR3 contains 13 residues. Trimming removed 5 bases from V and 5 bases from J; junction bases left unmatched: 3. CDR3 DNA: TGTGCCAGCAGTCAACAGGGGGCTTATGGCTACACCTTC. It translates to CASSQQGAYGYTF.

The chain couples TRBV7-3 to TRBJ1-1, with D uncertain. The germline gives CDR1 SGHTA, CDR2 FQGTGA. The CDR3 has 13 residues. The V gene lost 5 bases and the J gene lost 1 base, with 8 bases spanning the gap. In DNA, the CDR3 is TGTGCCAGCAGCCGTAGACAGAACACTGAAGCTTTCTTT. Residues: CASSRRQNTEAFF.

V gene TRBV4-2 combines with J gene TRBJ2-3, with 11 nucleotides matching TRBD2. The V segment lost 0 bases and the J segment 6 bases; nucleotides outside the gene matches: 5. The CDR3 covers 16 residues. Germline loops: CDR1 LGHNA, CDR2 YNFKEQ. CDR3 in amino acids: CASSQELAGGPDTQYF. The CDR3 DNA sequence: TGTGCCAGCAGCCAAGAGCTAGCGGGGGGTCCGGATACGCAGTATTTT.

The chain recombines TRBV15 with TRBJ1-1, with D perhaps matching TRBD1 (5 bases). The germline V gene has CDR1 LNHNV and CDR2 YYDKDF (reference sequence). Deletions cut 3 bases from V and 7 bases from J, with 15 bases between. This CDR3 region has 14 residues. CDR3 in DNA: TGTGCCACCAGCAGGGGTCACGGGAGGGGTGAAGCTTTCTTT. It encodes CATSRGHGRGEAFF.

This clone occurred a few times. V usage is TRBV2 and J usage is TRBJ1-5; D is unclear. Trimming cost V 7 bases and J 2 bases, with 9 bases left between them. There are 13 residues in the CDR3. Germline CDR1 and CDR2: SNHLY and FYNNEI. CDR3 coding DNA: TGTGCCAGCAAACGGGAGGGCAATCAGCCCCAGCATTTT. Protein sequence: CASKREGNQPQHF.